These 17 T cell receptor beta chains were all obtained from the same sample, sequenced in a study of CD8 T cells in Susac syndrome (dated by TCRdb to the late 2010s). Receptor amplification or capture employed the immunoSEQ multiplex PCR assay. RNA was extracted using the RNeasy kit, and about 0.5 to 1 ug of the RNA was reverse transcribed with random hexamers. The public reads were run again by TCRdb, first through fastp at Q25 and then through MiXCR, and only productive beta chains were kept. Each CDR3 protein appears once, grouped with its most common genes and DNA. For this sample the table gives around 160,000 distinct CDR3 sequences, of which 93% were detected only once. The ten largest clones capture more than 0.11% of the sample. The sequenced sample was CD4+ T cells from PBMCs. These receptor sequences come from a human donor in good health.

The genes are TRBV9 and TRBJ2-1; D unresolved. Germline-derived CDR1 and CDR2 are SGDLS and YYNGEE. CDR3 length equals 14 residues. The V end was cut by 3 bases, the J end by 5 bases, with 12 bases between. The CDR3, as DNA: TGTGCCAGCAGCGGCCCTAAACGCGACAATGAGCAGTTCTTC. Translated: CASSGPKRDNEQFF.

The rearrangement uses TRBV6-1 and TRBJ1-3; D uncertain. Trimming left V 8 bases short and J 2 bases short, with 22 bases between. Looked up from germline, CDR1 is MNHNS and CDR2 is SASEGT. The CDR3 spans 17 residues. The CDR3 region is CASVEAVFGLAGNTIYF. The DNA for the CDR3 is TGTGCCAGCGTTGAAGCAGTGTTCGGGTTGGCTGGAAACACCATATATTTT.

The chain links TRBV23-1 to TRBJ2-5; 8 bases are shared with TRBD1. TRBV23-1 is an ORF for which the function is uncertain. Unmatched junction bases numbered 8, after V lost 0 bases and J lost 5 bases. The CDR3 length is 16 residues. CDR3 region: CASSQSRQGQGETQYF. The CDR3 DNA follows: TGCGCCAGCAGTCAATCGAGACAGGGGCAGGGGGAGACCCAGTACTTC.

This sequence joins TRBV5-1 and TRBJ2-4; 10 bases line up with TRBD2. This CDR3 region has 15 residues. Germline loops: CDR1 SGHRS, CDR2 YFSETQ. Losses at the gene ends were 5 bases for V and 5 bases for J; bases not matched to a gene: 7. The CDR3 DNA reads as TGCGCCAGCAGTAATAGCGGGGGGCCTCAAAACATTCAGTACTTC. Translation gives CASSNSGGPQNIQYF.

The chain is built from TRBV13 and TRBJ2-3; unclear D gene. Trimming left V 0 bases short and J 7 bases short, with 5 bases between. The CDR3 runs 12 residues. In germline, CDR1 is PRHDT, CDR2 FYEKMQ (reference sequence). Here the CDR3 DNA reads TGTGCCAGCAGCTTAGGGCGACATACGCAGTATTTT. Translating it yields CASSLGRHTQYF.

This chain links TRBV14 with TRBJ2-4; 7 nucleotides match TRBD2. In germline, CDR1 is SGHDN, CDR2 FVKESK. CDR3 length: 18 amino acids. Trimming removed 1 base from V and 0 bases from J; junction bases left unmatched: 9. CDR3 in DNA: TGTGCCAGCAGCCAAGCCCCCACAGCGGGGCTAGCCAAAAACATTCAGTACTTC. Translation gives CASSQAPTAGLAKNIQYF. Variable domain in full (rest from reference TRBV14 and TRBJ2-4): EAGVTQFPSHSVIEKGQTVTLRCDPISGHDNLYWYRRVMGKEIKFLLHFVKESKQDESGMPNNRFLAERTGGTYSTLKVQPAELEDSGVYFCASSQAPTAGLAKNIQYFGAGTRLSVL.

This chain joins TRBV5-1 and TRBJ2-3; perhaps D is TRBD1 or TRBD2 (5 bases each). The CDR3 loop spans 16 amino acids. The V end lost 4 bases, the J end lost 2 bases, and 17 bases lay between the germline ends. Germline V gene lookup returns CDR1 SGHRS and CDR2 YFSETQ. The CDR3 here is CASSILREPTTDTQYF. CDR3 DNA sequence: TGCGCCAGCAGCATCCTCAGGGAGCCCACCACAGATACGCAGTATTTT. The whole variable domain, filled in from reference TRBV5-1 and TRBJ2-3, reads KAGVTQTPRYLIKTRGQQVTLSCSPISGHRSVSWYQQTPGQGLQFLFEYFSETQRNKGNFPGRFSGRQFSNSRSEMNVSTLELGDSALYLCASSILREPTTDTQYFGPGTRLTVL.

This chain joins TRBV29-1 and TRBJ2-5; D is perhaps TRBD1 (6 bases). The CDR3 covers 14 residues. Per the germline V gene, CDR1 is SQVTM and CDR2 is ANQGSEA. V was clipped by 7 bases and J by 4 bases, with 19 bases between them. The CDR3 bases are TGCAGCGCCACCCCGGGCCAAGGGGGAGAGACCCAGTACTTC. Amino acids: CSATPGQGGETQYF.

This chain uses TRBV18 with TRBJ1-1; the D gene is possibly TRBD1 (5 bases). CDR1 and CDR2 from the germline V gene are KGHSH and LQKENI. With 6 bases removed from V and 5 bases from J, the gap between germline ends came to 13 bases. The CDR3 is made up of 13 amino acids. The CDR3 region is CASSGRERTEAFF. For the CDR3, the DNA is TGTGCCAGCTCGGGGCGGGAGAGGACTGAAGCTTTCTTT.

Points on this clonotype: One end of the junction does not line up with germline, which may come from a read error. The V gene is TRBV20-1, the J gene TRBJ2-5; maybe TRBD2 (5 bases). This CDR3 spans 13 amino acids. Germline V gene data show CDR1 as DFQATT and CDR2 as SNEGSKA (reference sequence). The CDR3 sequence is CSARVHRGGTQYF. CDR3 nucleotide sequence: TGCAGTGCAAGAGTCCACCGAGGAGGGACCCAGTACTTC.

J is TRBJ2-3 and V is TRBV20-1; tentative D call: TRBD2 (5 bases). Trimming removed 6 bases from V and 3 bases from J, with 22 bases in between. Per germline, CDR1 DFQATT and CDR2 SNEGSKA (reference sequence). This CDR3 is 16 amino acids long. The DNA of the CDR3 is TGCAGTGCCCTCCCGCTAGCTCTTGTGATGACAGATACGCAGTATTTT. It encodes CSALPLALVMTDTQYF.

The J gene is TRBJ1-5, the V gene TRBV6-5; D uncertain. Deletions cut 2 bases from V and 5 bases from J, with 7 bases between. In germline, CDR1 is MNHEY, CDR2 SVGAGI. The CDR3 length is 13 residues. The CDR3 DNA reads TGTGCCAGCAGTTACGGCGAGGATCAGCCCCAGCATTTT. Amino acids: CASSYGEDQPQHF.

This clonotype was recorded only once. This chain uses TRBV30 with TRBJ1-2, with a weak D call TRBD1 (5 bases). The CDR3 is made up of 13 amino acids. The germline V gene has CDR1 GTSNPN and CDR2 SVGIG (reference sequence). The V gene lost 0 bases and the J gene lost 7 bases, with 12 bases spanning the gap. The CDR3 here is CAWSVWSGPGYTF. The CDR3 DNA reads TGTGCCTGGAGTGTATGGTCAGGGCCTGGCTACACCTTC.

The chain employs TRBV5-1 and TRBJ1-6, with D possibly TRBD1 on 5 matching bases. The CDR3 is 15 residues long. Germline V lookup: CDR1 SGHRS, CDR2 YFSETQ. Between the trimmed V and J ends, which lost 0 bases and 8 bases, there was a span of 12 bases. The CDR3 is CASSLAGRGYSPLHF. The DNA of the CDR3 is TGCGCCAGCAGCTTGGCTGGTAGGGGCTATTCACCCCTCCACTTT.

This clonotype was counted once. The rearrangement links TRBV2 to TRBJ1-2; 7 nucleotides agree with TRBD1. V trimming: 5 bases; J trimming: 3 bases; junction bases outside the gene matches: 3. CDR3 length equals 13 residues. CDR1 is SNHLY, CDR2 FYNNEI, per germline. This CDR3 reads CASSTGQYYGYTF. In nucleotides, the CDR3 is TGTGCCAGCAGTACGGGACAGTACTATGGCTACACCTTC.

This clonotype was seen a single time. This chain connects TRBV7-3 to TRBJ2-3; D is undetermined. The CDR3 consists of 13 residues. With 1 base removed from V and 4 bases from J, the gap between germline ends came to 6 bases. The germline gives CDR1 SGHTA, CDR2 FQGTGA. The CDR3 DNA reads as TGTGCCAGCAGCTTAAATACCCCAGATACGCAGTATTTT. Protein: CASSLNTPDTQYF. The full variable domain, in which reference TRBV7-3 and TRBJ2-3 provide the parts outside the CDR3, is GAGVSQTPSNKVTEKGKYVELRCDPISGHTALYWYRQSLGQGPEFLIYFQGTGAADDSGLPNDRFFAVRPEGSVSTLKIQRTERGDSAVYLCASSLNTPDTQYFGPGTRLTVL.

The rearrangement uses TRBV4-1 and TRBJ2-3, with TRBD1 as a possible D gene (6 bases). The V gene's germline CDR1 is MGHRA and CDR2 YSYEKL. V shed 8 bases and J shed 2 bases, with 14 bases lying between them. This CDR3 comprises 14 residues. CDR3 nucleotides: TGCGCCAGCGGTGGGGGCAGATTCACAGATACGCAGTATTTT. Protein product: CASGGGRFTDTQYF.